The next 8 T cell receptor beta chains were all read from a single sample in a study of blood T cell repertoires in COVID-19. The table came from immunoSEQ multiplex PCR; TCRdb's copy has only in-frame clones and leaves some out. The top ten hold around 5% of the sample, which has approximately 150,000 clones, approximately 80% seen once. The sample taken for sequencing was PBMCs or T cells enriched from blood (not recorded which). The receptors originated from a man between 65 and 80 years old who had been exposed to COVID-19.

This clone was counted a few times. The chain has TRBV18 and TRBJ2-2; 7 bases line up with TRBD1. Germline V gene sequence: CDR1 KGHSH, CDR2 LQKENI. This CDR3 contains 16 residues. V lost 4 bases, J lost 3 bases, and 8 bases stayed unmatched. CDR3 nucleotides: TGTGCCAGCTCACGACGACAGGGAGTCGACACCGGGGAGCTGTTTTTT. It specifies CASSRRQGVDTGELFF.

The J gene is TRBJ2-1, the V gene TRBV7-2; D might be TRBD2 (5 bases). V lost 1 base to trimming and J lost 1 base, with 11 bases between them. CDR1 and CDR2 from the germline V gene are SGHTA and FQGNSA. The CDR3 runs to 16 residues. CDR3: CASSLGGRTSYNEQFF. The CDR3 nucleotides read TGTGCCAGCAGCTTAGGTGGCAGGACTTCCTACAATGAGCAGTTCTTC.

The genes are TRBV7-6 and TRBJ2-2; perhaps TRBD2 as D (6 bases). V shed 4 bases and J shed 7 bases, with 10 bases lying between them. The CDR3 runs to 13 residues. The germline V gene encodes CDR1 SGHVS and CDR2 FNYEAQ. The CDR3 DNA sequence: TGTGCCAGCAGCTCCCAGGGACTCGGGGAGCTGTTTTTT. This encodes CASSSQGLGELFF.

This chain connects TRBV5-4 to TRBJ2-1, with a tentative D call TRBD2 (6 bases). The V end was cut by 0 bases, the J end by 3 bases, with 13 bases between. The CDR3 covers 16 residues. Germline loops: CDR1 SGHNT, CDR2 YYREEE (reference sequence). The CDR3 region is CASSLGAGGNYNEQFF. For the CDR3, the DNA is TGTGCCAGCAGCTTGGGGGCCGGGGGAAACTACAATGAGCAGTTCTTC.

The rearrangement uses TRBV15 and TRBJ2-7, with D possibly TRBD1 on 6 matching bases. Trimming took 5 bases from V and 7 from J, leaving 15 bases between them. This CDR3 contains 13 residues. Germline lookup yields CDR1 LNHNV and CDR2 YYDKDF (reference sequence). DNA of the CDR3: TGTGCCACCAGCGGTCGACAGGTGAGGGAGCAGTACTTC. Translation gives CATSGRQVREQYF.

Only a few counts were recorded for this clone. The chain links TRBV7-2 to TRBJ1-3; tentatively, D is TRBD1 (6 bases). The CDR3 is 15 amino acids. Per the germline V gene, CDR1 is SGHTA and CDR2 is FQGNSA. Trimming cost V 1 base and J 2 bases, with 9 bases left between them. The CDR3 DNA sequence: TGTGCCAGCAGCTTAGGGACAGACCCTGGAAACACCATATATTTT. It is translated as CASSLGTDPGNTIYF.

The chain employs TRBV2 and TRBJ1-6; TRBD1 agrees at 11 bases. CDR3 length: 15 residues. The J segment lost 11 bases and the V segment lost 6 bases, leaving 9 bases of the junction unmatched. Germline V gene lookup returns CDR1 SNHLY and CDR2 FYNNEI. The CDR3 protein is CASRLGTGGETPLHF. The DNA for the CDR3 is TGTGCCAGCAGACTAGGGACAGGGGGTGAGACACCCCTCCACTTT.

The V gene is TRBV18, the J gene TRBJ2-5, with TRBD1 matching 9 bases. CDR3 length: 16 residues. From germline, CDR1 is KGHSH and CDR2 LQKENI. The V segment lost 3 bases and the J segment 4 bases; nucleotides outside the gene matches: 9. The CDR3 DNA reads TGTGCCAGCTCACCTCCACAGGGGGCAGGAGGAGAGACCCAGTACTTC. Its protein is CASSPPQGAGGETQYF.